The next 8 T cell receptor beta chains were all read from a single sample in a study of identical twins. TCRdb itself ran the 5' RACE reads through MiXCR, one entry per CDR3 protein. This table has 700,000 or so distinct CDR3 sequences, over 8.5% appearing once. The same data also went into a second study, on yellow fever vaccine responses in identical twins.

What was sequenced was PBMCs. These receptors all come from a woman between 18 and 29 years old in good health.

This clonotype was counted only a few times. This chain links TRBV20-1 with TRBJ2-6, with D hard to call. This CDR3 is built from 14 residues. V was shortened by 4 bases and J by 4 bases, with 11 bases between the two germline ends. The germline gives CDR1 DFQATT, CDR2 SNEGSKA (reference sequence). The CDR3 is CSAIPMTGANVLTF. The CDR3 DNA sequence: TGCAGTGCTATTCCCATGACGGGGGCCAACGTCCTGACTTTC.

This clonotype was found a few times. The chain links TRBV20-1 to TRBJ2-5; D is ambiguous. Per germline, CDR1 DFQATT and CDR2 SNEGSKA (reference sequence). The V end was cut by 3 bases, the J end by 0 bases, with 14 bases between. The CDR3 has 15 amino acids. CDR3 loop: CSASSMSANQETQYF. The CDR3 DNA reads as TGCAGTGCTAGTTCCATGTCAGCCAACCAAGAGACCCAGTACTTC.

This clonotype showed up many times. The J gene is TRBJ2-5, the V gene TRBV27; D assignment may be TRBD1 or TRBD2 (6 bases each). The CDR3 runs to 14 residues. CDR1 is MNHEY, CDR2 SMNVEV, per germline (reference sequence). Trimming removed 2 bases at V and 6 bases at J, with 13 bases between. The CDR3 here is CASSLDGGRKTQYF. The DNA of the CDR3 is TGTGCCAGCAGTTTAGATGGGGGGCGGAAGACCCAGTACTTC.

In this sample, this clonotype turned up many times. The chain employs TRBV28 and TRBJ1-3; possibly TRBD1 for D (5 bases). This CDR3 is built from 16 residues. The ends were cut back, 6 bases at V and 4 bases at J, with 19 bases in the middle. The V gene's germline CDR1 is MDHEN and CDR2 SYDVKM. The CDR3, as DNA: TGTGCCAGCAGGCGTTCCACGGGGCGTAGCGGAAACACCATATATTTT. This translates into CASRRSTGRSGNTIYF. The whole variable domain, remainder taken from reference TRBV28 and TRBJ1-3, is DVKVTQSSRYLVKRTGEKVFLECVQDMDHENMFWYRQDPGLGLRLIYFSYDVKMKEKGDIPEGYSVSREKKERFSLILESASTNQTSMYLCASRRSTGRSGNTIYFGEGSWLTVV.

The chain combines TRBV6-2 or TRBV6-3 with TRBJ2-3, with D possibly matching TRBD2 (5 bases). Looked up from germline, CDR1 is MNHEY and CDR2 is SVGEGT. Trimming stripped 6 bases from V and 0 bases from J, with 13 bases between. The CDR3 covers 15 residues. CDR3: CASRDGVVSTDTQYF. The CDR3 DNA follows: TGTGCCAGCAGAGACGGGGTAGTAAGCACAGATACGCAGTATTTT.

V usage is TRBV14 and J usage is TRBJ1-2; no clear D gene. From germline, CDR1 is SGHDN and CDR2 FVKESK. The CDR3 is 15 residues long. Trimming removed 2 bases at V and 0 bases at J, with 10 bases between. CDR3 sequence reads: CASSQLTATNYGYTF. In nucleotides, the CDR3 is TGTGCCAGCAGCCAACTGACGGCGACTAACTATGGCTACACCTTC.

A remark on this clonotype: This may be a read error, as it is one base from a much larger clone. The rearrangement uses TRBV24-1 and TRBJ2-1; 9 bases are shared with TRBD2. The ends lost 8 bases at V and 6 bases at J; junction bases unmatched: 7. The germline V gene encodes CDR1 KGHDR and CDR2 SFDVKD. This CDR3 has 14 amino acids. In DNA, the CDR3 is TGTGCCACCAATGGATTAGCGGGAGTCAATGAGCAGTTCTTC. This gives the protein CATNGLAGVNEQFF.

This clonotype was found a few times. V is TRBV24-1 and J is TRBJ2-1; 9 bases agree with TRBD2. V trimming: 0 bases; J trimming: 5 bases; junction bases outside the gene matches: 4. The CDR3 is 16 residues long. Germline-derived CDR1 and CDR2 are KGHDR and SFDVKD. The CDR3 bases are TGTGCCACCAGTGATTTGGGGACTAGCACCCACAATGAGCAGTTCTTC. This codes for CATSDLGTSTHNEQFF.